The 10 T cell receptor beta chains below were found in one sample sequenced in a study of blood T cell repertoires in COVID-19. The method was immunoSEQ multiplex PCR; TCRdb's version includes in-frame clones alone and lacks a portion of them. Of over 120,000 clones listed, 70% to 80% are singletons. Sequencing used peripheral blood. These receptor sequences come from a woman older than 75 with active or convalescent COVID-19.

The chain combines TRBV25-1 with TRBJ2-1; TRBD2 agrees at 14 bases. The CDR3 runs to 17 residues. The germline CDR1 and CDR2 sequences are MGHDK and SYGVNS. V lost 5 bases to trimming and J lost 5 bases; unmatched junction nucleotides: 8. CDR3 nucleotides: TGTGCCAGCAGTAAACTACAGGGACTAGCGGGGGACAATGAGCAGTTCTTC. Amino acid sequence: CASSKLQGLAGDNEQFF.

The V gene is TRBV6-2 or TRBV6-3, the J gene TRBJ2-7; 8 bases line up with TRBD1. V lost 6 bases to trimming and J lost 3 bases; unmatched junction nucleotides: 4. Germline CDR1 and CDR2: MNHEY and SVGEGT. The CDR3 length is 13 residues. For the CDR3, the DNA is TGTGCCAGCAGCCGACAGGGGAACTACGAGCAGTACTTC. Residues: CASSRQGNYEQYF.

This clone is classed as medium-sized (0.01 to 0.1%). The chain uses TRBV5-1 and TRBJ1-4; D is undetermined. From germline, CDR1 is SGHRS and CDR2 YFSETQ. V was shortened by 1 base and J by 11 bases, with 9 bases between the two germline ends. This CDR3 is built from 12 residues. As DNA, the CDR3 is TGCGCCAGCAGCTTGACGACGGGGAAACTGTTTTTT. Its protein product is CASSLTTGKLFF.

The CDR3 sequence: CASRTGVRAFF. Here the CDR3 DNA reads TGTGCCAGCAGGACAGGGGTGCGGGCTTTCTTT. The chain links TRBV27 to TRBJ1-1, with 8 bases lining up with TRBD1. CDR1 and CDR2 from the germline V gene are MNHEY and SMNVEV (reference sequence). This CDR3 is 11 amino acids long. V lost 6 bases and J lost 11; bases outside the gene matches: 5.

The chain employs TRBV6-4 and TRBJ1-6; D unresolved. The CDR3 runs 15 residues. CDR1 MRHNA and CDR2 SNTAGT come from the germline V gene. V was cut by 5 bases and J by 0 bases, with 8 bases left in between. CDR3 nucleotide sequence: TGTGCCAGCAGTACTACCAGCTCCTATAATTCACCCCTCCACTTT. Its protein is CASSTTSSYNSPLHF.

This clone was recorded a few times. Germline is not matched at one junction end, which may reflect a read error. The chain couples TRBV7-7 to TRBJ2-5; 7 bases map to TRBD1. Germline CDR1 is SSHAT and CDR2 is FNYEAQ (reference sequence). This CDR3 has 15 amino acids. The CDR3 DNA reads as TGTGCTAGCAGCTTAGCGCCGGGACAGATGGGGACCCAGTACTTC. It translates to CASSLAPGQMGTQYF. The whole variable domain, filled in from reference TRBV7-7 and TRBJ2-5, reads GAGVSQSPRYKVTKRGQDVTLRCDPISSHATLYWYQQALGQGPEFLTYFNYEAQPDKSGLPSDRFSAERPEGSISTLTIQRTEQRDSAMYRCASSLAPGQMGTQYFGPGTRLLVL.

V usage is TRBV7-8 and J usage is TRBJ1-1; 8 positions agree with TRBD1. The CDR3 consists of 13 residues. V was pared by 5 bases and J by 4 bases, with 3 bases of the junction left unmatched. The germline gives CDR1 SGHVS, CDR2 FQNEAQ. In nucleotides, the CDR3 is TGTGCCAGCAGCCAAGACAGGGGCACTGAAGCTTTCTTT. This encodes CASSQDRGTEAFF.

This sequence joins TRBV6-5 and TRBJ1-5; TRBD1 aligns across 9 bases. Germline trimming cut 6 bases from V and 4 bases from J; bases unmatched to any gene: 7. The CDR3 has 15 residues. Germline V gene lookup returns CDR1 MNHEY and CDR2 SVGAGI. The CDR3: CASREDRGGNQPQHF. The CDR3, as DNA: TGTGCCAGCAGAGAGGACAGGGGAGGTAATCAGCCCCAGCATTTT.

The chain links TRBV3-1 (or the pseudogene TRBV3-2) to TRBJ1-3; D may be TRBD1 (6 bases). The CDR3 is made up of 15 amino acids. Germline CDR1 reads LGHDT; CDR2 reads YNNKEL (reference sequence). V was shortened by 1 base and J by 4 bases, with 11 bases between the two germline ends. CDR3: CASSQATGRGNTIYF. The CDR3 DNA reads as TGTGCCAGCAGCCAAGCAACAGGGCGCGGAAACACCATATATTTT.

The chain carries TRBV11-2 and TRBJ1-3; D is undetermined. The germline V gene encodes CDR1 SGHAT and CDR2 FQNNGV. The CDR3 spans 16 residues. Trimming shortened V by 1 base and J by 0 bases, and 10 bases separated the two germline ends. CDR3 sequence: CASSLGARFSGNTIYF. In nucleotides, the CDR3 is TGTGCCAGCAGCTTAGGGGCTCGATTCTCTGGAAACACCATATATTTT.